Given below is one TCR beta chain in context. The sample originates from a study of T-cell reconstitution after alpha-beta-depleted transplantation in children. Preparation of the TCRbeta library involved a method that used unique molecular identifiers. TCRdb analysed the PCR reads with MiXCR anew, one entry per CDR3 protein. This table has roughly 120,000 distinct CDR3 sequences, 9% to 12% appearing once. The V gene's germline CDR1 is SGHTA and CDR2 FQGNSA. Trimming removed 0 bases at V and 12 bases at J, with 15 bases between. The CDR3 sequence is 13 residues long. The sample was PBMCs, taken before TCRalphabeta/CD19-depleted stem cell transplant. V usage is TRBV7-2 and J usage is TRBJ2-7; D remains ambiguous. This receptor was obtained from a boy aged 2-15 years with acute lymphoblastic leukemia, due to receive a stem cell transplant. Written as DNA, the CDR3 is TGTGCCAGCAGCTTAGCGCCGGCAGGTCAAGGGTACTTC. Amino acid sequence: CASSLAPAGQGYF.